The 32 T cell receptor beta chains listed next were all sequenced from one sample in a study of shared clonotypes between healthy human individuals. Generated by immunoSEQ multiplex PCR, the TCRdb table keeps only in-frame clones and is missing some. In the table there are 2.3 million or so clones, just over 90% of which are singletons. Material for sequencing was naive CD4+ T cells from PBMCs. Subset: CD45RA+ positively selected. These receptors were collected from a man aged 18 to 29 in good health. Some clones in this sample may be carry-over from other donors' samples.

This rearrangement joins TRBV18 to TRBJ1-2; 12 bases fit TRBD1. Germline values: CDR1 KGHSH, CDR2 LQKENI. The length of the CDR3 is 14 residues. V trimming: 3 bases; J trimming: 8 bases; junction bases outside the gene matches: 4. CDR3 nucleotides: TGTGCCAGCTCACCGGGACAGGGGGCGCGGGGCTACACCTTC. Protein: CASSPGQGARGYTF.

The rearrangement links TRBV28 to TRBJ1-2; D might be TRBD1 (5 bases). V lost 4 bases and J 4 bases, leaving 16 bases between the germline ends. The CDR3 is made up of 15 amino acids. CDR1 is MDHEN, CDR2 SYDVKM, per germline. CDR3 in amino acids: CASSSLQGSPYGYTF. The CDR3 bases are TGTGCCAGCAGTTCCTTGCAGGGAAGTCCCTATGGCTACACCTTC.

V usage is TRBV2 and J usage is TRBJ2-5; 11 bases are shared with TRBD2. This CDR3 region has 16 residues. The germline V gene encodes CDR1 SNHLY and CDR2 FYNNEI. The junction had 8 bases not matched to a gene; V was cut back by 6 bases and J by 2 bases. The CDR3 DNA reads TGTGCCAGCAGCGTAGGACTAGCGGGCCTTCAAGAGACCCAGTACTTC. Translation gives CASSVGLAGLQETQYF.

This clone was recorded once. The rearrangement links TRBV15 to TRBJ1-5; no definite D call. This CDR3 contains 12 residues. Germline assignment: CDR1 LNHNV and CDR2 YYDKDF (reference sequence). The V gene lost 8 bases and the J gene lost 0 bases, with 5 bases spanning the gap. CDR3 coding DNA: TGTGCCACCTCAAATAGCAATCAGCCCCAGCATTTT. This translates into CATSNSNQPQHF.

This clone was seen once. The chain combines TRBV7-9 with TRBJ1-2; D unclear. V was clipped by 7 bases and J by 4 bases, with 13 bases between them. Germline lookup yields CDR1 SEHNR and CDR2 FQNEAQ (reference sequence). This CDR3 contains 13 residues. In DNA, the CDR3 is TGTGCCAGCAACGACCTGGCGGGCTATGGCTACACCTTC. As protein: CASNDLAGYGYTF.

The genes are TRBV5-1 and TRBJ2-7, with 11 bases matching TRBD2. Germline lookup yields CDR1 SGHRS and CDR2 YFSETQ. The CDR3 runs 16 residues. The V gene end was trimmed by 4 bases and the J gene end by 1 base; junction bases not matched to a gene: 7. The CDR3 DNA follows: TGCGCCAGCAGCCACGGAGGACTAGCGGGTTCCTACGAGCAGTACTTC. This translates into CASSHGGLAGSYEQYF.

This clone was detected only once. The chain links TRBV27 to TRBJ2-7; 12 nucleotides align to TRBD2. J was trimmed by 6 bases and V by 3 bases; bases with no gene match: 3. CDR1 is MNHEY and CDR2 is SMNVEV in the germline V gene (reference sequence). CDR3 size: 14 residues. CDR3 in amino acids: CASSFRLAGAEQYF. CDR3 coding DNA: TGTGCCAGCAGTTTCCGACTAGCGGGAGCCGAGCAGTACTTC.

The V and J genes are TRBV19 and TRBJ2-1; maybe TRBD2 (5 bases). Trimming took off 7 bases at V and 7 bases at J, with 8 bases between the two ends. CDR3 length equals 11 residues. From germline, CDR1 is LNHDA and CDR2 SQIVND (reference sequence). The CDR3 sequence: CASTSGNEQFF. In DNA, the CDR3 is TGTGCCAGTACCTCGGGGAATGAGCAGTTCTTC.

The chain carries TRBV2 and TRBJ2-3; D may correspond to TRBD1 or TRBD2 (5 bases each). Germline lookup yields CDR1 SNHLY and CDR2 FYNNEI. The CDR3 length is 14 residues. Trimming cost V 2 bases and J 6 bases, with 12 bases left between them. The CDR3 DNA sequence: TGTGCCAGCAGTGAACAGCAATGGGGGGATACGCAGTATTTT. Encoded protein: CASSEQQWGDTQYF.

The rearrangement links TRBV5-1 to TRBJ1-1; a weak D match, TRBD1 (6 bases). The length of the CDR3 is 15 residues. Germline V lookup: CDR1 SGHRS, CDR2 YFSETQ. Trimming removed 1 base from V and 1 base from J, with 11 bases in between. CDR3: CASSLLGTTNTEAFF. Written as DNA, the CDR3 is TGCGCCAGCAGCTTGCTTGGGACAACGAACACTGAAGCTTTCTTT.

Remarks on this clone: Distinct nucleotide sequences in the sample also encode this CDR3. The DNA of the CDR3 is TGTGCCAGCAGCTTAGTCCTAGAGGACACTGAAGCTTTCTTT. Translation gives CASSLVLEDTEAFF. V and J are TRBV7-9 and TRBJ1-1; D not certain. CDR1 and CDR2 from the germline V gene are SEHNR and FQNEAQ (reference sequence). This CDR3 is 14 amino acids long. V was trimmed by 1 base and J by 3 bases, leaving 9 bases between them.

J is TRBJ1-5 and V is TRBV27; D is ambiguous. Trimming shortened V by 8 bases and J by 8 bases, and 7 bases separated the two germline ends. Germline CDR1 MNHEY, CDR2 SMNVEV (reference sequence). The CDR3 runs 10 residues. CDR3 sequence (DNA): TGTGCCAGCGGATTTGAGCCCCAGCATTTT. Translating it yields CASGFEPQHF.

In DNA, the CDR3 is TGTGCCAGCAGCTTAGGGCCAGCCTACACGAACACTGAAGCTTTCTTT. This codes for CASSLGPAYTNTEAFF. The chain has TRBV7-8 and TRBJ1-1; D is unclear. CDR3 size: 16 residues. Germline-derived CDR1 and CDR2 are SGHVS and FQNEAQ. V lost 1 base and J 1 base, leaving 13 bases between the germline ends.

As to this clone: Within the sample, other DNA sequences also encode this same CDR3. The rearrangement links TRBV5-1 to TRBJ2-5; D is possibly TRBD1 or TRBD2 (5 bases each). Trimming cost V 0 bases and J 2 bases, with 8 bases left between them. This CDR3 has 14 residues. CDR1 is SGHRS, CDR2 YFSETQ, per germline. This chain's CDR3 is CASSLVGTQETQYF. The CDR3 region has the DNA TGCGCCAGCAGCTTGGTTGGGACGCAAGAGACCCAGTACTTC.

CDR3 nucleotide sequence: TGTGCCAGCAGTACCACAGGGGGGGTTGTTGGCTACACCTTC. It yields the protein CASSTTGGVVGYTF. This chain links TRBV28 with TRBJ1-2, with TRBD1 matching over 8 bases. Germline-derived CDR1 and CDR2 are MDHEN and SYDVKM. Trimming at V came to 5 bases and at J to 7 bases, leaving 9 bases not matched to a gene. This CDR3 has 14 residues.

V is TRBV5-1 and J is TRBJ1-3; 7 bases align to TRBD1. Looked up from germline, CDR1 is SGHRS and CDR2 is YFSETQ. The CDR3 spans 17 residues. The V and J ends lost 2 bases and 2 bases, in that order; junction bases with no gene match: 10. This chain's CDR3 is CASSLRGQAPAGNTIYF. CDR3 sequence (DNA): TGCGCCAGCAGCTTACGCGGACAGGCTCCAGCTGGAAACACCATATATTTT. The full variable domain, rest sourced from reference TRBV5-1 and TRBJ1-3, is KAGVTQTPRYLIKTRGQQVTLSCSPISGHRSVSWYQQTPGQGLQFLFEYFSETQRNKGNFPGRFSGRQFSNSRSEMNVSTLELGDSALYLCASSLRGQAPAGNTIYFGEGSWLTVV.

The chain has TRBV27 and TRBJ2-1; possibly TRBD2 for D (7 bases). Germline V gene data show CDR1 as MNHEY and CDR2 as SMNVEV (reference sequence). The CDR3 length is 14 residues. The CDR3 region has the DNA TGTTCTCACGGCCGGGGGGCAACTTACAATGAGCAGTTCTTC. Its protein is CSHGRGATYNEQFF.

The chain carries TRBV9 and TRBJ2-7; D is tentatively TRBD1 or TRBD2 (6 bases each). Germline loops: CDR1 SGDLS, CDR2 YYNGEE. CDR3 length: 12 residues. Deletions cut 2 bases from V and 5 bases from J, with 8 bases between. CDR3 sequence: CASSVGGNEQYF. DNA for the CDR3: TGTGCCAGCAGCGTGGGGGGCAACGAGCAGTACTTC.

Comments on this clone: The identical CDR3 is also encoded by other nucleotide sequences in the sample. The CDR3, as DNA: TGTGCCAGCAGCTTAGTCGGAACCTACGAGCAGTACTTC. Translating it yields CASSLVGTYEQYF. V gene TRBV5-5 combines with J gene TRBJ2-7; no firm D call. The V gene lost 2 bases and the J gene lost 2 bases, with 8 bases spanning the gap. The CDR3 has 13 residues. Germline V CDR1 and CDR2: SGHKS, YYEKEE (reference sequence). The full variable domain, with the rest looked up from reference TRBV5-5 and TRBJ2-7, is DAGVTQSPTHLIKTRGQQVTLRCSPISGHKSVSWYQQVLGQGPQFIFQYYEKEERGRGNFPDRFSARQFPNYSSELNVNALLLGDSALYLCASSLVGTYEQYFGPGTRLTVT.

This chain links TRBV13 with TRBJ2-7, with D tentatively TRBD1 (6 bases). The CDR3 is 15 residues long. V dropped 2 bases and J dropped 3 bases, with 14 bases sitting between them. Germline loops: CDR1 PRHDT, CDR2 FYEKMQ (reference sequence). The CDR3 sequence: CASSLWNRAGYEQYF. CDR3 bases: TGTGCCAGCAGCTTATGGAACAGGGCGGGCTACGAGCAGTACTTC.

The chain couples TRBV14 to TRBJ1-1; no reliable D call. V dropped 5 bases and J dropped 0 bases, with 10 bases sitting between them. Germline V gene data show CDR1 as SGHDN and CDR2 as FVKESK. The length of the CDR3 is 14 residues. CDR3: CASSSFFVNTEAFF. The CDR3 nucleotides read TGTGCCAGCAGCTCCTTTTTTGTGAACACTGAAGCTTTCTTT. The full variable domain, in which reference TRBV14 and TRBJ1-1 provide the parts outside the CDR3, is EAGVTQFPSHSVIEKGQTVTLRCDPISGHDNLYWYRRVMGKEIKFLLHFVKESKQDESGMPNNRFLAERTGGTYSTLKVQPAELEDSGVYFCASSSFFVNTEAFFGQGTRLTVV.

The V gene is TRBV6-1, the J gene TRBJ1-4; maybe TRBD1 (5 bases). V dropped 4 bases and J dropped 12 bases, with 18 bases sitting between them. The length of the CDR3 is 14 residues. Germline CDR1 and CDR2: MNHNS and SASEGT. CDR3 loop: CASSVSQGPNELFF. In DNA form, the CDR3 reads TGTGCCAGCAGTGTAAGTCAGGGACCGAATGAACTGTTTTTT.

This clone was detected only once. The chain carries TRBV6-4 and TRBJ2-3, with 7 bases that match TRBD1. The CDR3 runs 15 residues. Germline CDR1 is MRHNA and CDR2 is SNTAGT. Trimming at V came to 6 bases and at J to 6 bases, leaving 12 bases not matched to a gene. CDR3 sequence (DNA): TGTGCCAGCAGCCCCGGGACAGCCCTCGGGGATACGCAGTATTTT. As protein: CASSPGTALGDTQYF.

This chain links TRBV28 with TRBJ2-5; 8 bases match TRBD2. CDR1 is MDHEN and CDR2 is SYDVKM in the germline V gene. V lost 7 bases and J lost 2; bases outside the gene matches: 12. This CDR3 has 16 residues. The CDR3 is CASITGGTNSQETQYF. CDR3 coding DNA: TGTGCCAGCATAACGGGAGGGACAAATTCGCAAGAGACCCAGTACTTC.

Note on this clone: One end of the junction varies from germline; a read error may be responsible. The chain combines TRBV7-9 with TRBJ2-3; 14 nucleotides agree with TRBD2. The CDR3 contains 16 residues. Germline lookup yields CDR1 SEHNR and CDR2 FQNEAQ (reference sequence). This CDR3 is CASSLGTSGSMDTQYF. The CDR3 DNA reads as TGTGCCAGCAGTTTAGGGACTAGCGGGAGTATGGATACGCAGTATTTT.

This clone was counted only a few times. The chain couples TRBV9 to TRBJ1-1; D is perhaps TRBD1 (5 bases). V lost 0 bases and J lost 6, with 9 bases in between. Germline loops: CDR1 SGDLS, CDR2 YYNGEE. CDR3 size: 13 residues. CDR3 DNA sequence: TGTGCCAGCAGCGTAGGGAGGGGAGCTGAAGCTTTCTTT. This encodes CASSVGRGAEAFF.

CDR3 residues: CASSLRLATDTQYF. CDR3 coding DNA: TGTGCCAGCAGCTTACGTCTAGCCACAGATACGCAGTATTTT. V is TRBV7-3 and J is TRBJ2-3, with D perhaps matching TRBD2 (5 bases). The CDR3 consists of 14 residues. Between the trimmed V and J ends, which lost 2 bases and 2 bases, there was a span of 8 bases. The germline gives CDR1 SGHTA, CDR2 FQGTGA.

The chain uses TRBV2 and TRBJ1-2; D is ambiguous. The CDR3 spans 11 residues. CDR1 and CDR2 from the germline V gene are SNHLY and FYNNEI. Trimming took 2 bases from V and 8 from J, leaving 6 bases between them. In DNA, the CDR3 is TGTGCCAGCAGTGAAAATGCGGGCTACACCTTC. Protein product: CASSENAGYTF.

This clone showed up just once. CDR3 sequence: CASRAGLADAGELFF. CDR3 coding DNA: TGTGCCAGCAGGGCAGGACTAGCGGATGCCGGGGAGCTGTTTTTT. The chain is built from TRBV7-9 and TRBJ2-2, with 10 bases fitting TRBD2. Germline-derived CDR1 and CDR2 are SEHNR and FQNEAQ (reference sequence). V shed 6 bases, J shed 6 bases, and the junction held 7 bases outside the gene matches. CDR3 length: 15 amino acids.

The chain joins TRBV5-1 to TRBJ2-1; 9 positions match TRBD1. This CDR3 comprises 15 residues. V lost 3 bases to trimming and J lost 3 bases; unmatched junction nucleotides: 4. Looked up from germline, CDR1 is SGHRS and CDR2 is YFSETQ. CDR3 sequence (DNA): TGCGCCAGCAGCTGGGACAGGGCAGGCTACAATGAGCAGTTCTTC. Its translation: CASSWDRAGYNEQFF.

J is TRBJ2-5 and V is TRBV21-1; the tabulated D call, TRBD2, remains unverified against the DNA. TRBV21-1 is a documented pseudogene. CDR3 length: 17 residues. The CDR3 DNA sequence: TGTGCCAGCAGCAATTTTTGGAGGGGTGGGCAGTCAGAGACCCAGTACTTC. Its translation is CASSNFWRGGQSETQYF.

The chain recombines TRBV5-1 with TRBJ2-1; D remains unclear. Trimming took off 0 bases at V and 0 bases at J, with 10 bases between the two ends. The germline CDR1 and CDR2 sequences are SGHRS and YFSETQ. This CDR3 is built from 16 residues. As DNA, the CDR3 is TGCGCCAGCAGCTTGGCCAGTTGGGTCTCCTACAATGAGCAGTTCTTC. It codes for CASSLASWVSYNEQFF.